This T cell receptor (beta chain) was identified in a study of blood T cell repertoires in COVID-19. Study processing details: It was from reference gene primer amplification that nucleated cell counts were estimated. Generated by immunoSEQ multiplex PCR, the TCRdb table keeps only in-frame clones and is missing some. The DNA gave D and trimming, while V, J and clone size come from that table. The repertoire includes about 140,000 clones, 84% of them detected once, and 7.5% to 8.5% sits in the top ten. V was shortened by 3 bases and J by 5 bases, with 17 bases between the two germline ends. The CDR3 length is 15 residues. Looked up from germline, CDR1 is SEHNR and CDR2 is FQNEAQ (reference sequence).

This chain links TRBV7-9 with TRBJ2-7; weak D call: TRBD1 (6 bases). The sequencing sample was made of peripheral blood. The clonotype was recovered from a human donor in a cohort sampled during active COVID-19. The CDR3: CASSFNRVGRDEQYF. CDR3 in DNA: TGTGCCAGCAGCTTTAACAGGGTGGGCCGTGACGAGCAGTACTTC.